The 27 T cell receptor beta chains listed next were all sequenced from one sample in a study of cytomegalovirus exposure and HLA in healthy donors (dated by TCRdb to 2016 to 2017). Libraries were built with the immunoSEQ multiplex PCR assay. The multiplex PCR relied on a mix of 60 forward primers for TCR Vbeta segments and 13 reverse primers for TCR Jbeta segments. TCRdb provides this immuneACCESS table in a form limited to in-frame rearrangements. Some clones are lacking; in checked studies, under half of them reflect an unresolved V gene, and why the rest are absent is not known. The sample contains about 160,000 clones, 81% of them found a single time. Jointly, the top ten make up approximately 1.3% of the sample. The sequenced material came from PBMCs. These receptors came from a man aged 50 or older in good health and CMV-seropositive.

CDR3 DNA: TGCGCCAGCAGCCAGGGGACAGGACATAGCACAGATACGCAGTATTTT. Protein sequence: CASSQGTGHSTDTQYF. The V call is TRBV4-3, the J call TRBJ2-3; TRBD1 agrees at 8 bases. This CDR3 contains 16 residues. Trimming cost V 3 bases and J 0 bases; bases outside gene matches: 5. From germline, CDR1 is LGHNA and CDR2 YSLEER.

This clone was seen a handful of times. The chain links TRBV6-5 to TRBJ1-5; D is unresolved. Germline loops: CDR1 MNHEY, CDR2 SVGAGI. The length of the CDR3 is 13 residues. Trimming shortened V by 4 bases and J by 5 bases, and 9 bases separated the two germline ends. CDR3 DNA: TGTGCCAGCAGTTCGGTGGTTGATCAGCCCCAGCATTTT. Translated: CASSSVVDQPQHF.

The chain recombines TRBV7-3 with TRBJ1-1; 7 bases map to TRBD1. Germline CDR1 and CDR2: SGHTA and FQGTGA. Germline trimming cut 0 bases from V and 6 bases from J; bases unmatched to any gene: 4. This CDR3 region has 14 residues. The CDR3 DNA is TGTGCCAGCAGCTTAACATTACAGGGGTCTGAAGCTTTCTTT. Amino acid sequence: CASSLTLQGSEAFF.

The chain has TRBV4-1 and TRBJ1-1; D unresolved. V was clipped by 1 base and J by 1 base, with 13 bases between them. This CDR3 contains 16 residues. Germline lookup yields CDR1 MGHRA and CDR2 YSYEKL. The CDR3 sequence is CASSQVGGYWNTEAFF. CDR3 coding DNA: TGCGCCAGCAGCCAAGTTGGCGGTTACTGGAACACTGAAGCTTTCTTT.

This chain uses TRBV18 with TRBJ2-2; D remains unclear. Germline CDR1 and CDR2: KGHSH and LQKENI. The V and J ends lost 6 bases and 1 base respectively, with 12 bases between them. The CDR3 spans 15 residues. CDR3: CASSLGSKNTGELFF. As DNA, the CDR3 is TGTGCCAGCTCGTTGGGCTCCAAGAACACCGGGGAGCTGTTTTTT.

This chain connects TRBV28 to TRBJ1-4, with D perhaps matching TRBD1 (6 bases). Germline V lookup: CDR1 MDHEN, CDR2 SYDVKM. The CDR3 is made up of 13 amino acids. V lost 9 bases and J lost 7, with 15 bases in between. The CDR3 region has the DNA TGTGCCAGTCGAGGGGACATGGGTGAAAAACTGTTTTTT. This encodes CASRGDMGEKLFF.

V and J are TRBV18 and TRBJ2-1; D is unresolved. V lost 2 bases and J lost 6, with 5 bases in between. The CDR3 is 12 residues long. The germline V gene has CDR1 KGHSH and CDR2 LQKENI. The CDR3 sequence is CASSPAGNEQFF. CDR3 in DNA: TGTGCCAGCTCACCAGCCGGCAATGAGCAGTTCTTC.

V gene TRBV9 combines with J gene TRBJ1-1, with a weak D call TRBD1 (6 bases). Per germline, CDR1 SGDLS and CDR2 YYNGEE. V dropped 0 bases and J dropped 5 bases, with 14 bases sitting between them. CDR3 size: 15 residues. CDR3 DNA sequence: TGTGCCAGCAGCGTAGCAGGGGCACGCGGTACTGAAGCTTTCTTT. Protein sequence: CASSVAGARGTEAFF.

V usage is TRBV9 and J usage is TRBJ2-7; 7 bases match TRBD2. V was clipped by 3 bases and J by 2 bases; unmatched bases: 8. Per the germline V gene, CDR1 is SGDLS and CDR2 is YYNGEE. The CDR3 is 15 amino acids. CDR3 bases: TGTGCCAGCAGCGCCGGGCTAGCGGCGACCTACGAGCAGTACTTC. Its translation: CASSAGLAATYEQYF.

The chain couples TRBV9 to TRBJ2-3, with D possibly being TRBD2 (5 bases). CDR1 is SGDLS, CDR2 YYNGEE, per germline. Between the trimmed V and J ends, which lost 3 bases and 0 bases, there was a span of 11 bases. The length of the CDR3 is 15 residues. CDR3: CASSAREGSTDTQYF. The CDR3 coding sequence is TGTGCCAGCAGCGCCCGAGAGGGAAGCACAGATACGCAGTATTTT.

CDR3 amino acids: CASRKAPTSYEQYF. Written as DNA, the CDR3 is TGTGCCAGCAGGAAAGCGCCCACTTCCTACGAGCAGTACTTC. The rearrangement uses TRBV2 and TRBJ2-7; no reliable D call. In germline, CDR1 is SNHLY, CDR2 FYNNEI. The CDR3 has 14 amino acids. V lost 6 bases, J lost 1 base, and 13 bases lay in between.

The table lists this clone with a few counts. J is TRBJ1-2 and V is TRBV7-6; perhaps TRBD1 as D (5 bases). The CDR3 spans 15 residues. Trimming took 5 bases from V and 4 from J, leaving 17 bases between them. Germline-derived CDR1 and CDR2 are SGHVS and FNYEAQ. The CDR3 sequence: CASSPGQGLSYGYTF. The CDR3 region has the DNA TGTGCCAGCAGCCCCGGGCAGGGATTAAGCTATGGCTACACCTTC.

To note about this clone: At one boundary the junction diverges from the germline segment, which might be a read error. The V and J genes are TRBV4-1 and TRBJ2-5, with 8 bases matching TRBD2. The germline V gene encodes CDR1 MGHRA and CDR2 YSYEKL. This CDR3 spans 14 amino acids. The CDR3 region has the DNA TGCGCCAGCAGCCAAGTCGGGGGGGTAGAGGCCCAGTACTTC. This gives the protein CASSQVGGVEAQYF.

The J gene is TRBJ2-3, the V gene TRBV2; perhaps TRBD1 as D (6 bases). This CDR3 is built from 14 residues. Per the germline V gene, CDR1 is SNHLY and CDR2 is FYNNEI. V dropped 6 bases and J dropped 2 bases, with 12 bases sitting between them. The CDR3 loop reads CASRRDISTDTQYF. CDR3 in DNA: TGTGCCAGCAGGAGGGACATTTCCACAGATACGCAGTATTTT.

The CDR3 loop is CASSDTGGGRQPQHF. The CDR3 nucleotides read TGTGCCAGCAGTGATACAGGGGGCGGAAGGCAGCCCCAGCATTTT. The chain recombines TRBV27 with TRBJ1-5, with 9 bases lining up with TRBD1. Per germline, CDR1 MNHEY and CDR2 SMNVEV (reference sequence). This CDR3 contains 15 residues. J gave up 7 bases and V 5 bases, and 9 bases lay outside the gene matches.

CDR3 sequence (DNA): TGTGCCAGCAAGGGAGTTAGCGGGTCCCCCGGGGAGCTGTTTTTT. This translates into CASKGVSGSPGELFF. The rearrangement links TRBV6-1 to TRBJ2-2; 7 bases map to TRBD2. V lost 7 bases, J lost 6 bases, and 11 bases stayed unmatched. Germline values: CDR1 MNHNS, CDR2 SASEGT. There are 15 residues in the CDR3.

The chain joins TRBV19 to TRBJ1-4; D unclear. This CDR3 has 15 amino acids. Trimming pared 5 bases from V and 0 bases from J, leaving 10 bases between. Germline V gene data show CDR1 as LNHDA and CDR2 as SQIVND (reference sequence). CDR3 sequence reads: CASSREAATNEKLFF. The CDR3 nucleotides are TGTGCCAGTAGTCGAGAGGCCGCAACTAATGAAAAACTGTTTTTT.

The CDR3 is CASSPTTGGGPTNEKLFF. DNA of the CDR3: TGTGCCAGCAGCCCCACTACAGGGGGCGGTCCAACTAATGAAAAACTGTTTTTT. This chain joins TRBV9 and TRBJ1-4, with 9 positions matching TRBD1. CDR1 is SGDLS and CDR2 is YYNGEE in the germline V gene. Trimming at V came to 4 bases and at J to 0 bases, leaving 10 bases not matched to a gene. This CDR3 spans 18 amino acids.

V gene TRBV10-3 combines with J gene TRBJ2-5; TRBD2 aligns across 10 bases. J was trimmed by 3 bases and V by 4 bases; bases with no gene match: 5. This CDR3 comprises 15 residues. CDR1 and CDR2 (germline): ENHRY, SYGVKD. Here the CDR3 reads CAISVVSGGEETQYF. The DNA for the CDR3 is TGTGCCATCAGTGTGGTGAGCGGGGGGGAAGAGACCCAGTACTTC.

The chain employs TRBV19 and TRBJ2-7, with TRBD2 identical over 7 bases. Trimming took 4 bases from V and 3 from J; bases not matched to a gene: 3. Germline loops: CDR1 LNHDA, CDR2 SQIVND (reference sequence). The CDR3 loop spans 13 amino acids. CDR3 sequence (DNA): TGTGCCAGTAGTACCCAGCGGGGCTACGAGCAGTACTTC. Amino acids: CASSTQRGYEQYF.

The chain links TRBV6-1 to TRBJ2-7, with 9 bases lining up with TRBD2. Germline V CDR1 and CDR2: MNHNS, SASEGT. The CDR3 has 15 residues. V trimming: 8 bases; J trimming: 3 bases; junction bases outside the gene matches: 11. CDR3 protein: CASCAPLAGIYEQYF. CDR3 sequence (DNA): TGTGCCAGCTGCGCCCCTCTAGCGGGAATCTACGAGCAGTACTTC.

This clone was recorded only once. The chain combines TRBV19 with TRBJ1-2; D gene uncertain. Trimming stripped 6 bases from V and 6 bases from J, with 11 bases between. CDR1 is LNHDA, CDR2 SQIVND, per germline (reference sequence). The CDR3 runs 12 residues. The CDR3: CASSSPDNGYTF. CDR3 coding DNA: TGTGCCAGTAGCTCCCCCGACAATGGCTACACCTTC. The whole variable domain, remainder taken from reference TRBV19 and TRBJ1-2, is DGGITQSPKYLFRKEGQNVTLSCEQNLNHDAMYWYRQDPGQGLRLIYYSQIVNDFQKGDIAEGYSVSREKKESFPLTVTSAQKNPTAFYLCASSSPDNGYTFGSGTRLTVV.

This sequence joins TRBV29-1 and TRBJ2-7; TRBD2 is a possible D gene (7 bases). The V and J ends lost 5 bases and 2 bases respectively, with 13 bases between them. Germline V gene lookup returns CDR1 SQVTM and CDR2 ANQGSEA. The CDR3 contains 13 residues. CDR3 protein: CSVRGATTYEQYF. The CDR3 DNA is TGCAGCGTTCGGGGGGCTACTACCTACGAGCAGTACTTC.

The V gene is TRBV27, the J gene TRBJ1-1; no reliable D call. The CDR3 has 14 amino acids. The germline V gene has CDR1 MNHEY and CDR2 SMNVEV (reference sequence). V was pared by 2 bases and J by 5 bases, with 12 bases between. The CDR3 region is CASSLARRRTEAFF. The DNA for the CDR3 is TGTGCCAGCAGTTTAGCGCGGAGAAGAACTGAAGCTTTCTTT.

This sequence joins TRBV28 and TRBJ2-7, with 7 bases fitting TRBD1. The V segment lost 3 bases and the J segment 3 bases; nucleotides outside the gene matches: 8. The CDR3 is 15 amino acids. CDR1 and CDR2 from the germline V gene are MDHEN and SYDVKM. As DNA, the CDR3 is TGTGCCAGCAGTTTTAAGGCAGGGGGTATCTACGAGCAGTACTTC. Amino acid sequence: CASSFKAGGIYEQYF.

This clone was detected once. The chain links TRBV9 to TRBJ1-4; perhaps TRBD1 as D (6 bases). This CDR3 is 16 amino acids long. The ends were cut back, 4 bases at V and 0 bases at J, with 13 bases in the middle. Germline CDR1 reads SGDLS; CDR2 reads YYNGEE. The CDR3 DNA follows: TGTGCCAGCAGCCCCTCGACAGGTACAACTAATGAAAAACTGTTTTTT. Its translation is CASSPSTGTTNEKLFF.

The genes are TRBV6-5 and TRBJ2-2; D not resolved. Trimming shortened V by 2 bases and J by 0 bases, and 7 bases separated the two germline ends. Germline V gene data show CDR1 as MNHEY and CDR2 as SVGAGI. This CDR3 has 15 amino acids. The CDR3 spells CASSYDTPNTGELFF. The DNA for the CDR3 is TGTGCCAGCAGTTACGACACACCGAACACCGGGGAGCTGTTTTTT.